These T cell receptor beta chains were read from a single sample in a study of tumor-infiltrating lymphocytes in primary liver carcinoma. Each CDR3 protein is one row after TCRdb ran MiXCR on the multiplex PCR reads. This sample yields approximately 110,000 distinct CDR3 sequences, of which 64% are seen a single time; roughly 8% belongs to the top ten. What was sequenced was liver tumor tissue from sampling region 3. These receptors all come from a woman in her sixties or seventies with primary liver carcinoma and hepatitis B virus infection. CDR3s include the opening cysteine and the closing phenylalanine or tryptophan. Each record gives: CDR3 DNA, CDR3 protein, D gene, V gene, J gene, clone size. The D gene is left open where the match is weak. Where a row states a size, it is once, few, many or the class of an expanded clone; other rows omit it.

cdr3_nt: TGTGCCAGCGGCTACAAGCAGGAGAATTGGGATACGCAGTATTTT; cdr3_aa: CASGYKQENWDTQYF; d_call: NA; v_call: TRBV11-3; j_call: TRBJ2-3; clone_size: NA
cdr3_nt: TGTGCCAGCAGCCTTGACAGTTCCTTGAACACTGAAGCTTTCTTT; cdr3_aa: CASSLDSSLNTEAFF; d_call: NA; v_call: TRBV11-2; j_call: TRBJ1-1; clone_size: medium-sized
cdr3_nt: TGTGCCAGCAGTCCCGGGACAGATCAAGCTTTCTTT; cdr3_aa: CASSPGTDQAFF; d_call: TRBD1; v_call: TRBV28; j_call: TRBJ1-1; clone_size: few
cdr3_nt: TGTGCCAGCACCAAGACTAGCGGGAGGGGAGACTACAATGAGCAGTTCTTC; cdr3_aa: CASTKTSGRGDYNEQFF; d_call: TRBD2; v_call: TRBV5-6; j_call: TRBJ2-1; clone_size: many
cdr3_nt: TGCGCCAGCGGCATTAGTAGCGGGTGGTACGAGCAGTGCTTC; cdr3_aa: CASGISSGWYEQCF; d_call: TRBD2; v_call: TRBV5-1; j_call: TRBJ2-7; clone_size: NA
cdr3_nt: TGTGCCAGTAGTACGAAAAGGGGAGAAGATGGCACCGGGGAGCTGTTTTTT; cdr3_aa: CASSTKRGEDGTGELFF; d_call: NA; v_call: TRBV6-5; j_call: TRBJ2-2; clone_size: NA
cdr3_nt: TGTGCCAGCAGTCACAGCCTGGGGGCCTACGAGCAGTACTTC; cdr3_aa: CASSHSLGAYEQYF; d_call: NA; v_call: TRBV6-5; j_call: TRBJ2-7; clone_size: NA
cdr3_nt: TGTGCCAGCTCACAAAAACAGGGCCCGAACACTGAAGCTTTCTTT; cdr3_aa: CASSQKQGPNTEAFF; d_call: NA; v_call: TRBV18; j_call: TRBJ1-1; clone_size: NA
cdr3_nt: TGCACCAGTAGATCTGGACAGGGTAATTCACCCCTCCACTTT; cdr3_aa: CTSRSGQGNSPLHF; d_call: TRBD1; v_call: TRBV10-2; j_call: TRBJ1-6; clone_size: NA
cdr3_nt: TGCAGTGCTCGTGACGGGGGGGTAATTGACACCATATATTTT; cdr3_aa: CSARDGGVIDTIYF; d_call: NA; v_call: TRBV20-1; j_call: TRBJ1-3; clone_size: NA
cdr3_nt: TGCCGCGCAGGACCGGGAAATAACTGTGGCTACACCTTC; cdr3_aa: CRAGPGNNCGYTF; d_call: NA; v_call: TRBV29-1; j_call: TRBJ1-2; clone_size: NA